The next 4 T cell receptor beta chains were all read from a single sample in a study of blood T cells in healthy people across ages. With a J-beta primer mix and a sample-barcoded 5' primer, a second PCR ran 7 to 11 cycles. TCRdb independently ran MiXCR on the 5' RACE reads; one entry per CDR3 protein. Of 850,000 to 1,300,000 distinct CDR3 sequences in the sample, around 45% were seen once. Material for sequencing was blood. These receptors were taken from a woman aged 60 to 75 in good health.

V and J are TRBV7-2 and TRBJ2-7; 9 bases agree with TRBD1. Germline assignment: CDR1 SGHTA and CDR2 FQGNSA. The CDR3 is 14 residues long. The ends lost 5 bases at V and 6 bases at J; junction bases unmatched: 8. The chain's CDR3 is CASSLWGQGAEQYF. The CDR3 DNA reads TGTGCCAGCAGCCTGTGGGGACAGGGCGCCGAGCAGTACTTC.

The chain employs TRBV20-1 and TRBJ2-4; D is unclear. Gene TRBJ2-7 matches the end of the DNA better, so the J call may be wrong. Germline V gives CDR1 DFQATT, CDR2 SNEGSKA (reference sequence). CDR3 length equals 12 residues. The CDR3 DNA is TGCAGTGCTAGTGACTTTAGCTACGAGCAGTACTTC. As protein: CSASDFSYEQYF.

This clonotype was seen only a few times. The J gene is TRBJ1-5, the V gene TRBV4-1; TRBD1 agrees at 7 bases. Trimming removed 4 bases from V and 2 bases from J; junction bases left unmatched: 11. Germline CDR1 and CDR2: MGHRA and YSYEKL. The CDR3 spans 17 residues. CDR3 nucleotide sequence: TGCGCCAGCAGCCTTGGGGGGAACAGGGGCGGCAATCAGCCCCAGCATTTT. Protein product: CASSLGGNRGGNQPQHF.

A few counts support this clonotype. V is TRBV11-2 and J is TRBJ2-7, with 13 positions matching TRBD2. The CDR3 consists of 17 residues. V lost 1 base to trimming and J lost 5 bases; unmatched junction nucleotides: 8. Germline assignment: CDR1 SGHAT and CDR2 FQNNGV. Here the CDR3 DNA reads TGTGCCAGCAGCTTAGGGTCCAGGACTAGCGGGAGTAACGAGCAGTACTTC. Protein product: CASSLGSRTSGSNEQYF.